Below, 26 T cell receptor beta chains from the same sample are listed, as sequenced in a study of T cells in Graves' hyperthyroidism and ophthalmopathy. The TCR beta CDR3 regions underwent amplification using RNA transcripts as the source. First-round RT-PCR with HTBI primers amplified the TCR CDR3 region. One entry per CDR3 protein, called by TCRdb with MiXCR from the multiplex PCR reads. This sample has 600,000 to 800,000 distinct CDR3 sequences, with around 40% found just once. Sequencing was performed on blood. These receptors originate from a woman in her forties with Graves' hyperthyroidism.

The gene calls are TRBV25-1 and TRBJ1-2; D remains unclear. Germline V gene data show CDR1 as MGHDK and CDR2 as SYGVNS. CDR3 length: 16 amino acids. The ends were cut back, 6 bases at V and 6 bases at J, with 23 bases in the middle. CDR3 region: CASSQENPPHPDGYTF. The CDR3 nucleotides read TGTGCCAGCAGCCAAGAAAACCCTCCCCACCCCGATGGCTACACCTTC.

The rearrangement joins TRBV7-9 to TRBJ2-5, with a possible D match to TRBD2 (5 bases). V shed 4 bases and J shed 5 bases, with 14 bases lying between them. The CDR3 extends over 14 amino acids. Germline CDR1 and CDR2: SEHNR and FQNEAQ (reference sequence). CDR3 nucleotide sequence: TGTGCCAGCAGCTCCCGGGGTGATAGGGAGACCCAGTACTTC. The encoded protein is CASSSRGDRETQYF.

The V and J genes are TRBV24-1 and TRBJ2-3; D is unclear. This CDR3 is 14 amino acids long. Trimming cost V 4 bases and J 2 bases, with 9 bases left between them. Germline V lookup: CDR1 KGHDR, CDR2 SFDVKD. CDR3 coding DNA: TGTGCCACCAGTGACCTCCTGACCACAGATACGCAGTATTTT. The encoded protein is CATSDLLTTDTQYF.

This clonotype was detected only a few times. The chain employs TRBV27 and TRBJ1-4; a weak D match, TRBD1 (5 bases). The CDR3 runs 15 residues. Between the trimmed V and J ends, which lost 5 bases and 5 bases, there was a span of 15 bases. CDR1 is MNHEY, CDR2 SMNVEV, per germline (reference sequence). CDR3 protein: CASSPVSGVNEKLFF. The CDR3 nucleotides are TGTGCCAGCAGTCCCGTCTCGGGGGTAAATGAAAAACTGTTTTTT.

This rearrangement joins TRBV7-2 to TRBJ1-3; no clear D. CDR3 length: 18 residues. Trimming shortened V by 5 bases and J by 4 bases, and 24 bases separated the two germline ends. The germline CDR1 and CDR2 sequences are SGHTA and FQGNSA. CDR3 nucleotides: TGTGCCAGCAGCCAAGATCATGGTTCCGCGTACAAAGGAAACACCATATATTTT. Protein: CASSQDHGSAYKGNTIYF. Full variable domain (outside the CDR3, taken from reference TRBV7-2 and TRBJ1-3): GAGVSQSPSNKVTEKGKDVELRCDPISGHTALYWYRQSLGQGLEFLIYFQGNSAPDKSGLPSDRFSAERTGGSVSTLTIQRTQQEDSAVYLCASSQDHGSAYKGNTIYFGEGSWLTVV.

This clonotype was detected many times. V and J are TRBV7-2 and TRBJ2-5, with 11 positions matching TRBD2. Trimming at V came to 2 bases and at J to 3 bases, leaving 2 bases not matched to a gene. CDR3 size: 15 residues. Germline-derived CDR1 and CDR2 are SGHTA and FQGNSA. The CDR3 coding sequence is TGTGCCAGCAGCTTATTGGGACTAGCGGAAGAGACCCAGTACTTC. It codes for CASSLLGLAEETQYF. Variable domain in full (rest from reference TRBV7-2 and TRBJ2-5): GAGVSQSPSNKVTEKGKDVELRCDPISGHTALYWYRQSLGQGLEFLIYFQGNSAPDKSGLPSDRFSAERTGGSVSTLTIQRTQQEDSAVYLCASSLLGLAEETQYFGPGTRLLVL.

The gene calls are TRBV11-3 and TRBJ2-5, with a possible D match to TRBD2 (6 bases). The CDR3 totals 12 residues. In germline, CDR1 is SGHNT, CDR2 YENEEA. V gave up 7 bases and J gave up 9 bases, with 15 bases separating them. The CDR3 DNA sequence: TGTGCCAGCAAGAGGGCCGGGGAGGCCCAGTACTTC. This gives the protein CASKRAGEAQYF.

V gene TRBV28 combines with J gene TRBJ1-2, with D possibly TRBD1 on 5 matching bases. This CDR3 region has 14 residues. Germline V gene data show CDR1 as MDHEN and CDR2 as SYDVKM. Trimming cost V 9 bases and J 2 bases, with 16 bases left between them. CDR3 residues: CASIISGGNYGYTF. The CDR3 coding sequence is TGTGCCAGTATTATATCCGGGGGAAACTATGGCTACACCTTC.

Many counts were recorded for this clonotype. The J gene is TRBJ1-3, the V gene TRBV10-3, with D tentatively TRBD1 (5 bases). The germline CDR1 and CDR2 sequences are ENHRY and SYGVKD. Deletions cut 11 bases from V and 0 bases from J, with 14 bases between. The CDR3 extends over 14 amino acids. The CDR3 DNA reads TGTGCCTCTAAAACAGGTTACTCTGGAAACACCATATATTTT. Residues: CASKTGYSGNTIYF.

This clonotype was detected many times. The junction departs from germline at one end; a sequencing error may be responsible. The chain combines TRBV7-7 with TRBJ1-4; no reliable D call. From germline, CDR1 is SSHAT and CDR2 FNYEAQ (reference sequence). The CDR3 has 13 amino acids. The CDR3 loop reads CASSPSWGEKLFF. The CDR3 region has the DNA TGTGCTAGCAGCCCTAGTTGGGGTGAAAAACTGTTTTTT.

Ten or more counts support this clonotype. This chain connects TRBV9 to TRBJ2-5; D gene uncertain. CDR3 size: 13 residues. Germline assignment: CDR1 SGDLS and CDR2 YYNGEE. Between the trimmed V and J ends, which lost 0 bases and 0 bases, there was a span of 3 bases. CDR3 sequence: CASSVGHQETQYF. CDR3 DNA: TGTGCCAGCAGCGTAGGGCACCAAGAGACCCAGTACTTC.

The CDR3 nucleotides read TGCGCCAGCAGCCAAGATTACTCCTACGAGCAGTACTTC. Translating gives CASSQDYSYEQYF. The gene calls are TRBV4-3 and TRBJ2-7; D ambiguous. CDR1 and CDR2 (germline): LGHNA, YSLEER. This CDR3 is 13 amino acids long. Trimming cost V 0 bases and J 0 bases, with 3 bases left between them.

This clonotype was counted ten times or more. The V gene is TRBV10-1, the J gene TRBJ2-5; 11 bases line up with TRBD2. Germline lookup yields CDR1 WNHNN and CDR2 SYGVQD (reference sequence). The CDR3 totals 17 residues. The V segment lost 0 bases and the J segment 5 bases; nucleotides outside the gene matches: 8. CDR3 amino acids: CASSESVLAGVGETQYF. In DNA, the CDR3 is TGCGCCAGCAGTGAGTCGGTACTAGCGGGAGTTGGGGAGACCCAGTACTTC.

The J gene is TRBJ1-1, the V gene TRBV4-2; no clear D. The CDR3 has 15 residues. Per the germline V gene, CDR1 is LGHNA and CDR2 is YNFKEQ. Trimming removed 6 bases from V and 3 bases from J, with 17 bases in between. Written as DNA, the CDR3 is TGTGCCAGCAGGATAGGAGGGTTTGGGGACACTGAAGCTTTCTTT. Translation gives CASRIGGFGDTEAFF.

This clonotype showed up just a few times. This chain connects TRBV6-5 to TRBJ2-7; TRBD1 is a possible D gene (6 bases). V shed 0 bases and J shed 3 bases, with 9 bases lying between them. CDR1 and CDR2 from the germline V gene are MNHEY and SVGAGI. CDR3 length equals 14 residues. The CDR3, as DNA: TGTGCCAGCAGTTACTCCGACAGGAGCTACGAGCAGTACTTC. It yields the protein CASSYSDRSYEQYF.

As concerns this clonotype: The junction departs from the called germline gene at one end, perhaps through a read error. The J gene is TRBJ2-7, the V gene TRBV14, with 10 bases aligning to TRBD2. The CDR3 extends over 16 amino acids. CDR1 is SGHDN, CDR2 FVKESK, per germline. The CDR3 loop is CASSLLAGGPLYEQYF. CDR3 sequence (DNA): TGTGCCAGCAGCCTCTTAGCGGGAGGTCCCCTCTACGAGCAGTACTTT.

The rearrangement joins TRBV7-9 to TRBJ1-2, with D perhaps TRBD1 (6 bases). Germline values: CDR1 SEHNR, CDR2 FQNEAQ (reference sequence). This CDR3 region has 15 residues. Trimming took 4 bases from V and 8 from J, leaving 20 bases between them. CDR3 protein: CASSSPQGGRVGYTF. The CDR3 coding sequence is TGTGCCAGCAGCTCACCACAGGGAGGCAGGGTAGGCTACACCTTC.

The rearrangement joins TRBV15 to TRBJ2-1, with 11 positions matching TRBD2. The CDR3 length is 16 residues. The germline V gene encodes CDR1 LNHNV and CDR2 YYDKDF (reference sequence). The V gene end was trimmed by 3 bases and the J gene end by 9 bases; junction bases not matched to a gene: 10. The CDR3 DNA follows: TGTGCCACCAGCAGCTACATTAGCGGGGGGGCCTTTGAGCAGTTCTTC. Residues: CATSSYISGGAFEQFF.

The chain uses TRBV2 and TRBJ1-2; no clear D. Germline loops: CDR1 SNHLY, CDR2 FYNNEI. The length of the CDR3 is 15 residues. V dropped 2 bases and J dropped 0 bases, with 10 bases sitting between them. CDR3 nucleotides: TGTGCCAGCAGTGAAACCATGGGCGCTAACTATGGCTACACCTTC. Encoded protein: CASSETMGANYGYTF.

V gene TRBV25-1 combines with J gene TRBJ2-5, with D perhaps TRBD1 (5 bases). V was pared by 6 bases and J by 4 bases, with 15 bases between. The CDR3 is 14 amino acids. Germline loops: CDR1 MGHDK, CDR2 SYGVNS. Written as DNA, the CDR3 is TGTGCCAGCAGGGGCAGGGATGGGCGAGAGACCCAGTACTTC. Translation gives CASRGRDGRETQYF.

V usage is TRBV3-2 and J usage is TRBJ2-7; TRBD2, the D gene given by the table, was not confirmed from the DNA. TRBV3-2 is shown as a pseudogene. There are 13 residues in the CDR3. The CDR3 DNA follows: TGTGCCAGCAGCCGAACCTCGCTATCCGAGCAGTACTTC. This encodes CASSRTSLSEQYF.

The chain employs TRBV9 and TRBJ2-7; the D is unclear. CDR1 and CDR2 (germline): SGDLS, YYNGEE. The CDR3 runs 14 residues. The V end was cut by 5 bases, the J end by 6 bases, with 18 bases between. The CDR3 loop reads CASSPTLFLGEQYF. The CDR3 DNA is TGTGCCAGCAGTCCAACCCTCTTCCTGGGCGAGCAGTACTTC.

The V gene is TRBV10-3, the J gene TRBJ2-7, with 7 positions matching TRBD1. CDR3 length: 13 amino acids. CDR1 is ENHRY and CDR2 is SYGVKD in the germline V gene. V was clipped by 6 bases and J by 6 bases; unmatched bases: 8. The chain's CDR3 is CAIRNTGVAEQYF. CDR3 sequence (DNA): TGTGCCATCAGGAATACAGGGGTCGCCGAGCAGTACTTC.

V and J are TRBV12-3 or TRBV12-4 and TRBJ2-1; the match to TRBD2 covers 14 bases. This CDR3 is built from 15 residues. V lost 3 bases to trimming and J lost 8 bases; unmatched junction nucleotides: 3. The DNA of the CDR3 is TGTGCCAGCAGTTTGGGACTAGCGGGAGCCCATGAGCAGTTCTTC. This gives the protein CASSLGLAGAHEQFF.

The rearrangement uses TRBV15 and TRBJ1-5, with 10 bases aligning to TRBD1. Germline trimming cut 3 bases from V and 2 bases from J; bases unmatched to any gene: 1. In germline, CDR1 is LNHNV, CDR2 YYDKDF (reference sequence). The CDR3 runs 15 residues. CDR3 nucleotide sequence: TGTGCCACCAGCAGGGGGACAGGGGGCAATCAGCCCCAGCATTTT. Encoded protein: CATSRGTGGNQPQHF.

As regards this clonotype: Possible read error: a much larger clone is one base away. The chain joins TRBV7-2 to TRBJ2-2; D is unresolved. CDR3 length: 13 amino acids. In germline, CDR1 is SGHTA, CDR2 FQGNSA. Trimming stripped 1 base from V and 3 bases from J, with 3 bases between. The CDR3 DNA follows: TGTGCCAGCAGCTTAGTTCACACCGGGGAGCTGTTTTTT. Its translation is CASSLVHTGELFF.